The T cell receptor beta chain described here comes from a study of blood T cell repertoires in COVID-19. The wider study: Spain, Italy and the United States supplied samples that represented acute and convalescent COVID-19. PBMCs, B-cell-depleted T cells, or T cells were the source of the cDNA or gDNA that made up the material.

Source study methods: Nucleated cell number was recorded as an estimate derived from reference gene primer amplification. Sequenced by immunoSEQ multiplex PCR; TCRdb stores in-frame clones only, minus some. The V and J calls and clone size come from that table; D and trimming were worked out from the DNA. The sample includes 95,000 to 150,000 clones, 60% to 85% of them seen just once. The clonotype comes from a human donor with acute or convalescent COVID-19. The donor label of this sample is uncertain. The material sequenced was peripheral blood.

The CDR3: CASSLRIGQPTDTQYF. CDR3 nucleotide sequence: TGTGCCAGCAGCTTGCGCATTGGACAGCCCACAGATACGCAGTATTTT. This chain connects TRBV11-2 to TRBJ2-3, with a weak D call TRBD1 (6 bases). CDR3 size: 16 residues. V was shortened by 3 bases and J by 2 bases, with 15 bases between the two germline ends. Germline V lookup: CDR1 SGHAT, CDR2 FQNNGV.